A selection of T cell receptor beta chains follows, all from one sample in a study of blood T cell repertoires in COVID-19. Only in-frame clones appear in the TCRdb table, and some are missing; sequencing was by immunoSEQ multiplex PCR. The sample lists around 290,000 clones, around nine tenths occurring once. The sample consisted of peripheral blood. Source of these receptors: a man between 40 and 49 years old with acute or convalescent COVID-19. CDR3s include the opening cysteine and the closing phenylalanine or tryptophan. Clone sizes are given selectively: once, few, many, or a class where the clone is expanded.

j_gene,abundance,v_gene,CDR3aa
TRBJ1-3,.,TRBV2,CASSVGGSGNTIYF
TRBJ1-4,.,TRBV5-6,CASSLSLNEKLFF
TRBJ1-1,.,TRBV19,CASSIRGGNTEAFF
TRBJ2-2,.,TRBV2,CASSAEAGELFF
TRBJ2-4,.,TRBV7-2,CASSSPGVPKNIQYF
TRBJ1-6,.,TRBV11-1,CASSFPGNSPLHF
TRBJ2-3,.,TRBV27,CASSPTPRYADTQYF
TRBJ2-7,.,TRBV5-1,CASSWGTNPTYEQYF
TRBJ1-2,.,TRBV29-1,CSVWGGGGGYTF
TRBJ2-1,once,TRBV7-3,CASSFGLAGYNEQFF
TRBJ1-2,.,TRBV9,CASSAAIRGGYTF
TRBJ2-7,.,TRBV3-1/TRBV3-2,CASSASGGSYEQYF
TRBJ1-5,.,TRBV28,CASSSGGSRQPQHF
TRBJ1-5,.,TRBV30,CAWSLPRGSNQPQHF
TRBJ1-6,.,TRBV5-5,CASRAGTGLYNSPLHF
TRBJ1-1,.,TRBV29-1,CSGRWEGLNTEAFF
TRBJ2-7,.,TRBV24-1,CATSDPRQGATYEQYF
TRBJ2-7,.,TRBV5-1,CASSHADSSDEQYF
TRBJ1-4,.,TRBV30,CAWSIVLRDEKLFF
TRBJ2-3,.,TRBV24-1,CATSDPGDTQYF
TRBJ2-2,once,TRBV6-5,CASSYRTGGLGGELFF
TRBJ1-4,once,TRBV27,CASRESQGSNEKLFF
TRBJ2-4,once,TRBV7-2,CASSPSLAKNIQYF
TRBJ1-6,.,TRBV4-1,CASSHGRATDSPLHF
TRBJ1-5,.,TRBV2,CASSVQGRGQPQHF
TRBJ2-7,.,TRBV2,CASSGGRIRPGEQYF
TRBJ2-3,.,TRBV5-1,CASSPLGGTDTQYF
TRBJ2-3,.,TRBV7-2,CASSLRGSRGTDTQYF
TRBJ1-2,.,TRBV5-1,CASSSAGIYGYTF
TRBJ2-7,few,TRBV3-1/TRBV3-2,CASSQWSSYEQYF
TRBJ2-7,once,TRBV5-5,CASSRPDTDTSYEQYF
TRBJ1-1,.,TRBV5-4,CASSLERTGSLGAFF
TRBJ1-1,few,TRBV11-2,CASSLLPGRRGTEAFF
TRBJ2-3,.,TRBV3-1/TRBV3-2,CASSQGRLDTQYF
TRBJ2-3,once,TRBV24-1,CATSPPADRGTQYF
TRBJ1-1,once,TRBV6-5,CASSPTGTGRPEAFF
TRBJ2-2,.,TRBV7-3,CASSFNQGELFF
TRBJ2-7,.,TRBV6-5,CASSYAYNEGPYEQYF
TRBJ2-2,.,TRBV5-1,CASSLDASPVGELFF
TRBJ2-3,.,TRBV5-4,CASSSRLAGGDTQYF
TRBJ2-7,.,TRBV27,CASSLGGSYEQYF
TRBJ1-1,.,TRBV13,CASSSPGLWNTEAFF
TRBJ2-7,once,TRBV5-4,CASSLAGVGPYEQYF
TRBJ1-5,.,TRBV6-5,CASSPGQLSNQPQHF
TRBJ1-1,once,TRBV5-1,CASTPPGYGPNTEAFF
TRBJ2-2,.,TRBV3-1/TRBV3-2,CASSHLGVGTGELFF
TRBJ2-1,.,TRBV18,CASSPWTGSDNEQFF
TRBJ2-7,.,TRBV14,CASSENQGSLTYEQYF
TRBJ1-3,few,TRBV5-1,CASSLALQGFSGNTIYF
TRBJ1-5,.,TRBV4-1,CASSRGQMGNQPQHF
TRBJ1-5,.,TRBV19,CASSRQKKGNQPQHF
TRBJ2-7,.,TRBV7-2,CASSTYTGEQYF